The 16 T cell receptor beta chains presented below share a single source sample, sequenced in a study of blood T cells in healthy people across ages. A J-beta primer mix and a sample-barcoded 5' primer were used in a second PCR of roughly 7 to 12 cycles. TCRdb called the 5' RACE reads again in MiXCR, with one record for every CDR3 protein. The table includes about a million distinct CDR3 sequences, about 53% detected once. The sequenced sample was blood. The receptors originated from a woman in her sixties in good health.

The V call is TRBV20-1, the J call TRBJ2-7; TRBD1 aligns across 7 bases. The V gene's germline CDR1 is DFQATT and CDR2 SNEGSKA (reference sequence). The CDR3 is 13 amino acids. V was clipped by 3 bases and J by 3 bases; unmatched bases: 5. This chain's CDR3 is CSARTGWNYEQYF. The DNA of the CDR3 is TGCAGTGCTAGGACAGGGTGGAACTACGAGCAGTACTTC.

The chain employs TRBV20-1 and TRBJ2-7, with 7 bases lining up with TRBD2. The CDR3 is 13 residues long. Unmatched junction bases numbered 12, after V lost 6 bases and J lost 7 bases. Germline V gene lookup returns CDR1 DFQATT and CDR2 SNEGSKA (reference sequence). CDR3 sequence reads: CSAGLADPWEQYF. For the CDR3, the DNA is TGCAGTGCAGGGCTAGCGGACCCTTGGGAGCAGTACTTC.

V gene TRBV7-2 combines with J gene TRBJ2-5; D call uncertain. CDR3 length equals 12 residues. Germline CDR1 reads SGHTA; CDR2 reads FQGNSA. V was trimmed by 1 base and J by 11 bases, leaving 11 bases between them. In DNA form, the CDR3 reads TGTGCCAGCAGCTTAGGGAAGGCCGGGCAGTACTTC. Translated: CASSLGKAGQYF.

As to this clonotype: Relative to the germline gene, one junction end is altered; a read error may explain this. The chain uses TRBV28 and TRBJ2-7; D gene unclear. The V gene's germline CDR1 is MDHEN and CDR2 SYDVKM. The CDR3 consists of 15 residues. CDR3 DNA: TGTGCCGGCAGCCCCCGTGCGAATACGGGCTACGAGCAGTACTTC. It translates to CAGSPRANTGYEQYF. The full variable domain, in which reference TRBV28 and TRBJ2-7 provide the parts outside the CDR3, is DVKVTQSSRYLVKRTGEKVFLECVQDMDHENMFWYRQDPGLGLRLIYFSYDVKMKEKGDIPEGYSVSREKKERFSLILESASTNQTSMYLCAGSPRANTGYEQYFGPGTRLTVT.

In this sample, this clonotype turned up a few times. The chain employs TRBV4-1 and TRBJ1-4; 7 bases agree with TRBD1. CDR1 and CDR2 from the germline V gene are MGHRA and YSYEKL. The V and J ends lost 4 bases and 7 bases, in that order; junction bases with no gene match: 6. There are 14 residues in the CDR3. The CDR3 nucleotides are TGCGCCAGCAGCCCAGGGGGGGGCGTTGAAAAACTGTTTTTT. This gives the protein CASSPGGGVEKLFF.

This chain links TRBV5-1 with TRBJ2-1, with no clear D. The germline V and J ends were trimmed by 4 bases and 7 bases, with 12 bases remaining between them. This CDR3 is 13 amino acids long. CDR1 is SGHRS, CDR2 YFSETQ, per germline. The CDR3 region is CASSVMDSNEQFF. For the CDR3, the DNA is TGCGCCAGCAGCGTGATGGATTCAAATGAGCAGTTCTTC.

J is TRBJ2-3 and V is TRBV29-1; possible D gene TRBD2, 5 bases. Germline CDR1 and CDR2: SQVTM and ANQGSEA. The germline V and J ends were trimmed by 2 bases and 1 base, with 10 bases remaining between them. This CDR3 region has 14 residues. This CDR3 reads CSVEFERGTDTQYF. CDR3 coding DNA: TGCAGCGTTGAATTTGAGAGGGGCACAGATACGCAGTATTTT.

The V and J genes are TRBV29-1 and TRBJ2-7; D unresolved. Germline V gives CDR1 SQVTM, CDR2 ANQGSEA. Trimming removed 7 bases from V and 2 bases from J, with 18 bases in between. The CDR3 is 14 amino acids. CDR3 nucleotide sequence: TGCAGCGCCCTACTGGGTGATAATACCTACGAGCAGTACTTC. As protein: CSALLGDNTYEQYF.

This chain joins TRBV28 and TRBJ2-1; D gene ambiguous. Deletions cut 4 bases from V and 9 bases from J, with 4 bases between. The CDR3 runs to 10 residues. Germline assignment: CDR1 MDHEN and CDR2 SYDVKM. Here the CDR3 reads CASSSSEQFF. The CDR3 DNA sequence: TGTGCCAGCAGTTCGTCTGAGCAGTTCTTC.

V usage is TRBV20-1 and J usage is TRBJ1-2; TRBD1 matches at 7 bases. This CDR3 region has 15 residues. V gave up 3 bases and J gave up 6 bases; unmatched junction bases: 13. CDR1 is DFQATT and CDR2 is SNEGSKA in the germline V gene (reference sequence). CDR3 nucleotides: TGCAGTGCTAGTCCGCAGGGGGGAATTGGGGATGGCTACACCTTC. Its protein is CSASPQGGIGDGYTF.

The V and J genes are TRBV20-1 and TRBJ1-2; no reliable D call. Germline CDR1 and CDR2: DFQATT and SNEGSKA (reference sequence). The CDR3 runs 12 residues. V lost 3 bases and J 4 bases, leaving 9 bases between the germline ends. The CDR3 DNA reads TGCAGTGCTAGTTCACCCGTCTATGGCTACACCTTC. Its translation is CSASSPVYGYTF.

This chain joins TRBV20-1 and TRBJ2-5; the D gene is possibly TRBD2 (6 bases). The germline gives CDR1 DFQATT, CDR2 SNEGSKA (reference sequence). Trimming removed 6 bases at V and 3 bases at J, with 14 bases between. This CDR3 is 13 amino acids long. For the CDR3, the DNA is TGCAGTGCCCCCCCGGGCGGGAAAGAGACCCAGTACTTC. Translated: CSAPPGGKETQYF.

This chain links TRBV7-3 with TRBJ2-5; tentatively, D is TRBD2 (6 bases). This CDR3 has 16 residues. Trimming shortened V by 5 bases and J by 2 bases, and 18 bases separated the two germline ends. Germline CDR1 SGHTA, CDR2 FQGTGA. The CDR3 here is CASSRTGTVGQETQYF. The CDR3 DNA reads TGTGCCAGCAGCAGAACGGGGACTGTAGGGCAAGAGACCCAGTACTTC.

CDR3 nucleotide sequence: TGTGCCAGCAGTTGGCCCCCTCGGGGCGGGGAAAAACTGTTTTTT. This gives the protein CASSWPPRGGEKLFF. J is TRBJ1-4 and V is TRBV6-2 or TRBV6-3, with a possible D match to TRBD1 (5 bases). The CDR3 consists of 15 residues. Trimming left V 4 bases short and J 8 bases short, with 17 bases between. Germline-derived CDR1 and CDR2 are MNHEY and SVGEGT.

V is TRBV25-1 and J is TRBJ1-6; 7 bases agree with TRBD1. This CDR3 contains 15 residues. The junction had 20 bases not matched to a gene; V was cut back by 10 bases and J by 14 bases. Germline lookup yields CDR1 MGHDK and CDR2 SYGVNS. CDR3 DNA sequence: TGTGCCACCGCCCCCCAGGGACAGCCTTGGGTGACCCTCCACTTT. Residues: CATAPQGQPWVTLHF.

This clonotype was observed a handful of times. The CDR3 is CATSRQPGVRHSEQFF. CDR3 nucleotides: TGTGCCACCAGCAGACAGCCTGGGGTTAGACATAGTGAGCAGTTCTTC. The J gene is TRBJ2-1, the V gene TRBV15; D is unclear. V lost 2 bases and J lost 9, with 20 bases in between. CDR1 and CDR2 from the germline V gene are LNHNV and YYDKDF (reference sequence). There are 16 residues in the CDR3.